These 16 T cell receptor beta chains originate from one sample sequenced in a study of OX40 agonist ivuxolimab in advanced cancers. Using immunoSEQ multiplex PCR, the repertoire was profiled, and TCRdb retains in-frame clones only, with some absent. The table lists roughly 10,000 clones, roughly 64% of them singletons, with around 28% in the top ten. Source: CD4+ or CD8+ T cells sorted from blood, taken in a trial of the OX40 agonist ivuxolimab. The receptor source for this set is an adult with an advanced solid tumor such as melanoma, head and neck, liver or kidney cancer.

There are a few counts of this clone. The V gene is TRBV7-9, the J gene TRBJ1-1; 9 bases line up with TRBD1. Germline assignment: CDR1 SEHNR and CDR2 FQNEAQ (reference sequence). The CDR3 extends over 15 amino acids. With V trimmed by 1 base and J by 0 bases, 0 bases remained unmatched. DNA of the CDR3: TGTGCCAGCAGCTTAGGGACAGGGGTGAACACTGAAGCTTTCTTT. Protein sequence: CASSLGTGVNTEAFF. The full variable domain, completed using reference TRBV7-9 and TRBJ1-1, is DTGVSQNPRHKITKRGQNVTFRCDPISEHNRLYWYRQTLGQGPEFLTYFQNEAQLEKSRLLSDRFSAERPKGSFSTLEIQRTEQGDSAMYLCASSLGTGVNTEAFFGQGTRLTVV.

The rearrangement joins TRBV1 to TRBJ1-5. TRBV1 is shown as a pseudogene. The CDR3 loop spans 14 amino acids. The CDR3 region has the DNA TGCACCAGCAGCCAACCCCCCCCCAATCAGCCCCAGCATTTT. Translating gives CTSSQPPPNQPQHF.

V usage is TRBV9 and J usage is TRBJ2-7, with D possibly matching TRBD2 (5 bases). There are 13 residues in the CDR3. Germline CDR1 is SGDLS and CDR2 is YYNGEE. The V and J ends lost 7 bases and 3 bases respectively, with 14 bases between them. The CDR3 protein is CASSGIPFYEQYF. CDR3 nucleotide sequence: TGTGCCAGCTCGGGGATCCCCTTCTACGAGCAGTACTTC. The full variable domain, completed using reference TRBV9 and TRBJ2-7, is DSGVTQTPKHLITATGQRVTLRCSPRSGDLSVYWYQQSLDQGLQFLIQYYNGEERAKGNILERFSAQQFPDLHSELNLSSLELGDSALYFCASSGIPFYEQYFGPGTRLTVT.

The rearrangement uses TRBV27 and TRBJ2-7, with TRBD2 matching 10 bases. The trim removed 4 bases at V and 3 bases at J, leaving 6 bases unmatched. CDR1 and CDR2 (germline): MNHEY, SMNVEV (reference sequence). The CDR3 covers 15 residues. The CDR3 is CASSSLAGVRYEQYF. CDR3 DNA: TGTGCCAGCAGTTCCCTAGCGGGAGTTCGCTACGAGCAGTACTTC.

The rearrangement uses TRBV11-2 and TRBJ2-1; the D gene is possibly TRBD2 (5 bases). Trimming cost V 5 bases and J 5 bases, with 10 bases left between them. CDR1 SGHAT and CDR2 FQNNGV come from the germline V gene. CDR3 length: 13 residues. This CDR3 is CASSGSGDNEQFF. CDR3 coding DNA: TGTGCCAGCAGCGGGTCCGGGGACAATGAGCAGTTCTTC.

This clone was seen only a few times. In DNA form, the CDR3 reads TGTGCCAGCAGTGACTCGACTAGCGGGAGCAATGAGCAGTTCTTC. Protein product: CASSDSTSGSNEQFF. The V gene is TRBV6-4, the J gene TRBJ2-1; TRBD2 matches 12 bases. The CDR3 extends over 15 amino acids. Germline lookup yields CDR1 MRHNA and CDR2 SNTAGT. Unmatched junction bases numbered 0, after V lost 0 bases and J lost 6 bases.

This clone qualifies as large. The CDR3: CASSGDMEAGELFF. For the CDR3, the DNA is TGTGCCAGCAGCGGCGATATGGAGGCCGGGGAGCTGTTTTTT. The V and J genes are TRBV13 and TRBJ2-2, with D perhaps matching TRBD2 (5 bases). Germline V CDR1 and CDR2: PRHDT, FYEKMQ (reference sequence). This CDR3 contains 14 residues. V lost 5 bases to trimming and J lost 6 bases, with 13 bases between them.

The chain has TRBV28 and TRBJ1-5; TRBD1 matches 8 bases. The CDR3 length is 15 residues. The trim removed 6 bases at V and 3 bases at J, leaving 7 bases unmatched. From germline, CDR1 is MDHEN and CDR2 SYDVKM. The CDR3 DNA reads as TGTGCCAGCAGCGAGGGGACAGGATTCAATCAGCCCCAGCATTTT. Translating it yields CASSEGTGFNQPQHF.

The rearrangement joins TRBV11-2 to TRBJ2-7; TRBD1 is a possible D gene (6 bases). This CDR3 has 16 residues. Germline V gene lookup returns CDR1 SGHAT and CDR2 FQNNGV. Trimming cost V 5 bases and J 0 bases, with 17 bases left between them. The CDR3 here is CASSPSSGHRSYEQYF. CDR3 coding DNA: TGTGCCAGCAGCCCGTCCTCGGGACACCGCTCCTACGAGCAGTACTTC. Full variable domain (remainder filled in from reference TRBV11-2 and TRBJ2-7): EAGVAQSPRYKIIEKRQSVAFWCNPISGHATLYWYQQILGQGPKLLIQFQNNGVVDDSQLPKDRFSAERLKGVDSTLKIQPAKLEDSAVYLCASSPSSGHRSYEQYFGPGTRLTVT.

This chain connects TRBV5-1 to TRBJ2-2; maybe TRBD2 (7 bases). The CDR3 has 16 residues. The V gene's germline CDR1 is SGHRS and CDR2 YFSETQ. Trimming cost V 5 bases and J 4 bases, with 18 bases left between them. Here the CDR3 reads CASRGGGTRLTGELFF. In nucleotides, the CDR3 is TGCGCCAGCAGAGGGGGGGGGACACGACTCACCGGGGAGCTGTTTTTT.

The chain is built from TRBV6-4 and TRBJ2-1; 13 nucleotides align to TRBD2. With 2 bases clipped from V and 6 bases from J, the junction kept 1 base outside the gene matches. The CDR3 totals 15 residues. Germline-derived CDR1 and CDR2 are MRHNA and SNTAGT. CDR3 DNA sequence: TGTGCCAGCAGTGACACTAGCGGGGGGGCCAATGAGCAGTTCTTC. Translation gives CASSDTSGGANEQFF.

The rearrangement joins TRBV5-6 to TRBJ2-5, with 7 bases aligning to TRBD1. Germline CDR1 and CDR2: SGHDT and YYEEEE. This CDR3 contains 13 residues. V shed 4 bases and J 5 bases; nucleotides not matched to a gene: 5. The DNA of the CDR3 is TGTGCCAGCAGCCCGACAGGGTTGGAGACCCAGTACTTC. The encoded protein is CASSPTGLETQYF.

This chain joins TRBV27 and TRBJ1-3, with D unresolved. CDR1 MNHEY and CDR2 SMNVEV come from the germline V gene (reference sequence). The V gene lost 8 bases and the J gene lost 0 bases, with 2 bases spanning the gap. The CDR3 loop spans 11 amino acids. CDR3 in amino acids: CASGSGNTIYF. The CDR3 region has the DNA TGTGCCAGCGGCTCTGGAAACACCATATATTTT.

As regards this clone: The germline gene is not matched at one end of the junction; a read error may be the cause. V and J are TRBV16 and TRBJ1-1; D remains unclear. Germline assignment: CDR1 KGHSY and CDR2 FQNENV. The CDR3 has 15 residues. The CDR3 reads CASTQMKSINAEAFF. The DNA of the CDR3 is TGTGCCAGCACCCAAATGAAGTCCATCAACGCTGAAGCTTTCTTT.

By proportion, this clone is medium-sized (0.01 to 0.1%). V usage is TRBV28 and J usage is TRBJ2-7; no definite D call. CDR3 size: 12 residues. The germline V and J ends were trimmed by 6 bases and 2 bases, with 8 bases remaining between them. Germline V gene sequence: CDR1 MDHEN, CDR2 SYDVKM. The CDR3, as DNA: TGTGCCAGCAGGTCCTGGACCTACGAGCAGTACTTC. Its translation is CASRSWTYEQYF. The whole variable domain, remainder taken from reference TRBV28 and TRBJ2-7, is DVKVTQSSRYLVKRTGEKVFLECVQDMDHENMFWYRQDPGLGLRLIYFSYDVKMKEKGDIPEGYSVSREKKERFSLILESASTNQTSMYLCASRSWTYEQYFGPGTRLTVT.

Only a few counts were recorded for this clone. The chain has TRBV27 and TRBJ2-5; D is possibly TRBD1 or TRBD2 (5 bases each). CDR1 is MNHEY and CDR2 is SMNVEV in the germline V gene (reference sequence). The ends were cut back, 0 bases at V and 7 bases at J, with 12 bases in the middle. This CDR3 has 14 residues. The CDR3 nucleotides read TGTGCCAGCAGTTTATCGGGACGCAGAGGGACCCAGTACTTC. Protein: CASSLSGRRGTQYF.